The 21 T cell receptor beta chains given below trace back to one sample, sequenced in a study of T-cell reconstitution after alpha-beta-depleted transplantation in children. TCRbeta library preparation incorporated unique molecular identifiers. In TCRdb, the PCR reads were re-called with MiXCR into one record per CDR3 protein. The sample yields about 980,000 distinct CDR3 sequences, around 30% seen once. Sequencing used PBMCs, mostly from graft donor cells, obtained 360 days after TCRalphabeta/CD19-depleted stem cell transplant. All receptors derive from a boy younger than two who had a stem cell transplant for SCID, so the T cells may come from the graft donor.

This clonotype was counted at least ten times. This chain links TRBV13 with TRBJ1-1, with TRBD1 matching 7 bases. The CDR3 length is 15 residues. Trimming at V came to 0 bases and at J to 3 bases, leaving 4 bases not matched to a gene. CDR1 is PRHDT, CDR2 FYEKMQ, per germline (reference sequence). The CDR3 DNA reads TGTGCCAGCAGCTTAGGACCGGACAGGTACACTGAAGCTTTCTTT. Translating gives CASSLGPDRYTEAFF.

V and J are TRBV2 and TRBJ1-1; the match to TRBD1 covers 8 bases. This CDR3 has 12 amino acids. The junction had 7 bases not matched to a gene; V was cut back by 7 bases and J by 9 bases. The V gene's germline CDR1 is SNHLY and CDR2 FYNNEI. The CDR3 DNA reads as TGTGCCAGCAACCCGACAGGGGTGCAAGCTTTCTTT. Protein product: CASNPTGVQAFF.

V and J are TRBV7-9 and TRBJ1-1; possible D gene TRBD1, 5 bases. The CDR3 loop spans 14 amino acids. The V and J ends lost 5 bases and 4 bases respectively, with 14 bases between them. The germline gives CDR1 SEHNR, CDR2 FQNEAQ (reference sequence). CDR3 DNA sequence: TGTGCCAGCAGCCCAAGGGACTGGGGCACTGAAGCTTTCTTT. Its translation is CASSPRDWGTEAFF.

This clonotype was counted between two and nine times. This chain uses TRBV20-1 with TRBJ2-3; no firm D call. CDR1 DFQATT and CDR2 SNEGSKA come from the germline V gene (reference sequence). The CDR3 length is 14 residues. The V end was cut by 6 bases, the J end by 0 bases, with 13 bases between. The CDR3 region has the DNA TGCAGTGCCCCACGGGCACTTAGCACAGATACGCAGTATTTT. This encodes CSAPRALSTDTQYF.

This clonotype has a handful of counts. The genes are TRBV11-2 and TRBJ2-1; 8 bases are a match to TRBD1. With 7 bases clipped from V and 4 bases from J, the junction kept 12 bases outside the gene matches. The CDR3 length is 16 residues. The germline CDR1 and CDR2 sequences are SGHAT and FQNNGV. The CDR3 loop reads CASTIQQGAPYNEQFF. The CDR3 DNA is TGTGCCAGCACCATTCAGCAGGGGGCGCCTTACAATGAGCAGTTCTTC.

This clonotype was seen a few times. The V gene is TRBV12-3 or TRBV12-4, the J gene TRBJ2-6; no firm D call. V was trimmed by 1 base and J by 2 bases, leaving 9 bases between them. The CDR3 is 16 residues long. CDR3 DNA: TGTGCCAGCAGTTTAGAAAACGGACCTGGGGCCAACGTCCTGACTTTC. Its protein product is CASSLENGPGANVLTF.

The chain carries TRBV4-2 and TRBJ1-5; 7 bases map to TRBD1. Per the germline V gene, CDR1 is LGHNA and CDR2 is YNFKEQ. V was clipped by 4 bases and J by 5 bases; unmatched bases: 5. The CDR3 is 14 amino acids. CDR3 bases: TGTGCCAGCAGCCTGGGACAGCGAGATCAGCCCCAGCATTTT. It is translated as CASSLGQRDQPQHF.

This chain connects TRBV7-9 to TRBJ1-4; D perhaps matches TRBD1 (5 bases). Germline V lookup: CDR1 SEHNR, CDR2 FQNEAQ (reference sequence). With 1 base removed from V and 6 bases from J, the gap between germline ends came to 9 bases. The CDR3 is 14 residues long. The CDR3: CASSLGGFDEKLFF. The CDR3 bases are TGTGCCAGCAGCTTAGGGGGGTTCGATGAAAAACTGTTTTTT.

The rearrangement joins TRBV6-1 to TRBJ1-2; D perhaps matches TRBD1 (6 bases). This CDR3 has 13 residues. CDR1 and CDR2 from the germline V gene are MNHNS and SASEGT. V lost 6 bases to trimming and J lost 8 bases, with 16 bases between them. The CDR3 is CASSIHRDGGYTF. The DNA of the CDR3 is TGTGCCAGCAGCATCCACAGGGACGGGGGCTACACCTTC.

The rearrangement links TRBV29-1 to TRBJ2-3; 10 bases are a match to TRBD2. V lost 3 bases and J lost 3; bases outside the gene matches: 6. The length of the CDR3 is 15 residues. Germline V lookup: CDR1 SQVTM, CDR2 ANQGSEA. The CDR3 here is CSVDRLAGGTDTQYF. In DNA, the CDR3 is TGCAGCGTTGATAGGTTAGCGGGGGGAACAGATACGCAGTATTTT.

This chain links TRBV20-1 with TRBJ2-7, with 10 nucleotides matching TRBD1. The J segment lost 2 bases and the V segment lost 0 bases, leaving 4 bases of the junction unmatched. CDR3 length: 15 amino acids. The V gene's germline CDR1 is DFQATT and CDR2 SNEGSKA (reference sequence). CDR3 sequence (DNA): TGCAGTGCTAGAGATCGAGGGACAGGGGCCTACGAGCAGTACTTC. Encoded protein: CSARDRGTGAYEQYF.

The genes are TRBV20-1 and TRBJ1-1; D is ambiguous. Per the germline V gene, CDR1 is DFQATT and CDR2 is SNEGSKA (reference sequence). V lost 2 bases to trimming and J lost 7 bases, with 8 bases between them. The CDR3 is made up of 11 amino acids. The CDR3 region has the DNA TGCAGTGCTAGACCGGACCATGAAGCTTTCTTT. Translation gives CSARPDHEAFF.

This clonotype occurred a few times. The chain carries TRBV7-2 and TRBJ2-1; 14 nucleotides line up with TRBD2. V lost 5 bases and J lost 8; bases outside the gene matches: 5. This CDR3 has 15 amino acids. Germline values: CDR1 SGHTA, CDR2 FQGNSA. The CDR3 region is CASSPRTSGGYEQFF. CDR3 bases: TGTGCCAGCAGCCCCCGGACTAGCGGGGGGTATGAGCAGTTCTTC.

This clonotype showed up just once. CDR3 sequence reads: CASWDRETDTQYF. CDR3 bases: TGTGCCAGTTGGGACAGGGAGACAGATACGCAGTATTTT. The chain employs TRBV27 and TRBJ2-3; 9 nucleotides agree with TRBD1. The junction had 4 bases not matched to a gene; V was cut back by 9 bases and J by 3 bases. The CDR3 consists of 13 residues. CDR1 is MNHEY, CDR2 SMNVEV, per germline (reference sequence).

V is TRBV5-1 and J is TRBJ2-1; 9 nucleotides align to TRBD1. Germline CDR1 reads SGHRS; CDR2 reads YFSETQ. With V trimmed by 7 bases and J by 3 bases, 8 bases remained unmatched. There are 15 residues in the CDR3. CDR3 DNA sequence: TGCGCCAGCCTCGCCCCGGACAGGGGCTACAATGAGCAGTTCTTC. This gives the protein CASLAPDRGYNEQFF. The entire variable domain, with the rest obtained from reference TRBV5-1 and TRBJ2-1, is as follows: KAGVTQTPRYLIKTRGQQVTLSCSPISGHRSVSWYQQTPGQGLQFLFEYFSETQRNKGNFPGRFSGRQFSNSRSEMNVSTLELGDSALYLCASLAPDRGYNEQFFGPGTRLTVL.

Here the CDR3 DNA reads TGTGCCAGCAGCCGTACAGGGGGCACGCAGTATTTT. This codes for CASSRTGGTQYF. The chain is built from TRBV6-5 and TRBJ2-3, with 9 bases fitting TRBD1. Germline CDR1 is MNHEY and CDR2 is SVGAGI. The trim removed 6 bases at V and 9 bases at J, leaving 4 bases unmatched. The CDR3 is 12 amino acids.

The chain couples TRBV4-2 to TRBJ2-3, with TRBD2 as a possible D gene (6 bases). The length of the CDR3 is 13 residues. CDR1 is LGHNA and CDR2 is YNFKEQ in the germline V gene. V shed 4 bases and J shed 9 bases, with 14 bases lying between them. As DNA, the CDR3 is TGTGCCAGCAGCCTGAGTAGGGGAGGCACGCAGTATTTT. Translated, it gives CASSLSRGGTQYF.

J is TRBJ1-5 and V is TRBV12-3 or TRBV12-4; 7 bases align to TRBD1. The CDR3 is 15 residues long. The V segment lost 1 base and the J segment 8 bases; nucleotides outside the gene matches: 8. The CDR3 sequence: CASSLVKGALEPQHF. CDR3 DNA: TGTGCCAGCAGTTTAGTGAAGGGGGCTCTGGAGCCCCAGCATTTT.

This clonotype showed up just a few times. The chain couples TRBV4-1 to TRBJ1-2; D unresolved. Trimming took 1 base from V and 4 from J, leaving 10 bases between them. Per germline, CDR1 MGHRA and CDR2 YSYEKL. This CDR3 is built from 14 residues. The CDR3 here is CASSQGASSYGYTF. DNA of the CDR3: TGCGCCAGCAGCCAAGGGGCCAGTAGCTATGGCTACACCTTC.

This clonotype was counted between two and nine times. The V gene is TRBV10-3, the J gene TRBJ2-3, with 16 bases fitting TRBD2. The CDR3 is 18 amino acids. The germline V gene encodes CDR1 ENHRY and CDR2 SYGVKD. V lost 4 bases and J lost 0; bases outside the gene matches: 4. The CDR3 sequence is CAISGGLAGGPSTDTQYF. The CDR3 DNA follows: TGTGCCATCAGTGGGGGACTAGCGGGGGGGCCGAGCACAGATACGCAGTATTTT.

This clonotype showed up just a few times. The chain has TRBV14 and TRBJ2-1, with TRBD1 matching 7 bases. The CDR3 runs 15 residues. The trim removed 2 bases at V and 7 bases at J, leaving 8 bases unmatched. The germline V gene has CDR1 SGHDN and CDR2 FVKESK. This chain's CDR3 is CASSQISSRGNEQFF. In DNA form, the CDR3 reads TGTGCCAGCAGCCAAATCTCTTCCAGGGGGAATGAGCAGTTCTTC.